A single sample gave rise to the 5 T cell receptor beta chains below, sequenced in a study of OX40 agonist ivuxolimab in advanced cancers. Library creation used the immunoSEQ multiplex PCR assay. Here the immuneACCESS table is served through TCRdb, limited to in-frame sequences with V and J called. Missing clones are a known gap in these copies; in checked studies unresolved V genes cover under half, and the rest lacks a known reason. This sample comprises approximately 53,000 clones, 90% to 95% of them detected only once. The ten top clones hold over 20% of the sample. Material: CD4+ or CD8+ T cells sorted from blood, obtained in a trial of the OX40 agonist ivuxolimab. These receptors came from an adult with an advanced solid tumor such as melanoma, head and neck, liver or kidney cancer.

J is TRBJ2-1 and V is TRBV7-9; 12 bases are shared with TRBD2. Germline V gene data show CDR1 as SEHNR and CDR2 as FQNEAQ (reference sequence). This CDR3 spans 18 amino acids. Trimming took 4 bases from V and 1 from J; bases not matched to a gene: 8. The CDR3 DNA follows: TGTGCCAGCAGCTCTTTCCTGACTAGCGGGGGTTCCTACAATGAGCAGTTCTTC. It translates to CASSSFLTSGGSYNEQFF.

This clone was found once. Here the CDR3 reads CSVGGLFHGQGIDTQYF. The CDR3 DNA is TGCAGCGTTGGGGGACTGTTTCATGGACAGGGGATAGATACGCAGTATTTT. This rearrangement joins TRBV29-1 to TRBJ2-3, with 9 bases identical to TRBD1. Germline values: CDR1 SQVTM, CDR2 ANQGSEA. This CDR3 contains 17 residues. V lost 4 bases to trimming and J lost 5 bases; unmatched junction nucleotides: 16.

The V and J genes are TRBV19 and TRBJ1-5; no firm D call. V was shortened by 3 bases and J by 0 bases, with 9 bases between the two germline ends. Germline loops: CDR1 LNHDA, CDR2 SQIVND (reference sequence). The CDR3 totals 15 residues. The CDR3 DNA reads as TGTGCCAGTAGTATGACACCTAATAGCAATCAGCCCCAGCATTTT. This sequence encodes CASSMTPNSNQPQHF. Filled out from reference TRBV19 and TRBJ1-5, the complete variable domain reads DGGITQSPKYLFRKEGQNVTLSCEQNLNHDAMYWYRQDPGQGLRLIYYSQIVNDFQKGDIAEGYSVSREKKESFPLTVTSAQKNPTAFYLCASSMTPNSNQPQHFGDGTRLSIL.

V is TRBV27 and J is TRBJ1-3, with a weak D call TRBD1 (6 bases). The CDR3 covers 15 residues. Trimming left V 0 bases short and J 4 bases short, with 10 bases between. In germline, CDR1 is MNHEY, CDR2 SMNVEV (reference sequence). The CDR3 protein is CASSLSGGQGNTIYF. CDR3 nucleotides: TGTGCCAGCAGTTTATCGGGGGGGCAAGGAAACACCATATATTTT.

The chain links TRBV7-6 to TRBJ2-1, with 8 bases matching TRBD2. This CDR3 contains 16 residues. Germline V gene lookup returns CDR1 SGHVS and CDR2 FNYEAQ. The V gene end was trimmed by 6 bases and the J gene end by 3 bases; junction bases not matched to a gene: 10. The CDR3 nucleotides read TGTGCCAGCAGTTTCGGGAGGGGACTACACTACAATGAGCAGTTCTTC. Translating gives CASSFGRGLHYNEQFF. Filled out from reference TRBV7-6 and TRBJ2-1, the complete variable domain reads GAGVSQSPRYKVTKRGQDVALRCDPISGHVSLYWYRQALGQGPEFLTYFNYEAQQDKSGLPNDRFSAERPEGSISTLTIQRTEQRDSAMYRCASSFGRGLHYNEQFFGPGTRLTVL.